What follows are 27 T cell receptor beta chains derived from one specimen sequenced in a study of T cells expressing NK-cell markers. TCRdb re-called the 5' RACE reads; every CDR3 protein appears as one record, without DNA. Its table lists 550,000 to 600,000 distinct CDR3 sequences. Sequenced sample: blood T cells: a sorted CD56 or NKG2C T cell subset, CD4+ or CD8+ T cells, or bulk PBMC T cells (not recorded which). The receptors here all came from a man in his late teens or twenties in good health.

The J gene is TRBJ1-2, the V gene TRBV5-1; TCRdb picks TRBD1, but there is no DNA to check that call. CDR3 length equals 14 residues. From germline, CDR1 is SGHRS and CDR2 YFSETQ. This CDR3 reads CASGTGGSSYGYTF.

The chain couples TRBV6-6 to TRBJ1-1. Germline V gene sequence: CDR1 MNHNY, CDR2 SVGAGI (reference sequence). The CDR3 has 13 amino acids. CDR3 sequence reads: CASSYSSISIAFF.

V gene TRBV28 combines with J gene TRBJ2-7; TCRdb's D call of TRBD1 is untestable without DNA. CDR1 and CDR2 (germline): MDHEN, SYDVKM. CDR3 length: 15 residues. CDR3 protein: CATHPLAGAPYEQYF.

The CDR3 sequence is CSAREARGSREKLFF. The chain employs TRBV20-1 and TRBJ1-4; TCRdb gives TRBD1 as the D gene, but with no DNA this cannot be confirmed. The CDR3 extends over 15 amino acids. Germline V gene data show CDR1 as DFQATT and CDR2 as SNEGSKA (reference sequence).

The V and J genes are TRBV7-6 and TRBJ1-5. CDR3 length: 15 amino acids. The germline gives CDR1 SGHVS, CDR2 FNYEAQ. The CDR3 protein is CASSLVGGRDQPQHF. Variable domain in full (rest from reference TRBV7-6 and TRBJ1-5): GAGVSQSPRYKVTKRGQDVALRCDPISGHVSLYWYRQALGQGPEFLTYFNYEAQQDKSGLPNDRFSAERPEGSISTLTIQRTEQRDSAMYRCASSLVGGRDQPQHFGDGTRLSIL.

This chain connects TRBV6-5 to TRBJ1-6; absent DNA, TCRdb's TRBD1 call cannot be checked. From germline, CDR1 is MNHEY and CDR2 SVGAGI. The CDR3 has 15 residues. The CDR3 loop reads CASSSGRQGDSPLHF.

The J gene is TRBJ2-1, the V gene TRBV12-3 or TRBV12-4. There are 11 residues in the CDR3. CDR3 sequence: CASSFYAEQFF.

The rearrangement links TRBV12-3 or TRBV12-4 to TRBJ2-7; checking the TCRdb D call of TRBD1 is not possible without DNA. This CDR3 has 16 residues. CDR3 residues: CASSLRGGRGRHEQYF.

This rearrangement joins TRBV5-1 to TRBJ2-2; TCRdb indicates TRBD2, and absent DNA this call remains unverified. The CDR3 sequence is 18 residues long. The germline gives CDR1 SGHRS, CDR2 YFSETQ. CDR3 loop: CASSLSPAGGANTGELFF.

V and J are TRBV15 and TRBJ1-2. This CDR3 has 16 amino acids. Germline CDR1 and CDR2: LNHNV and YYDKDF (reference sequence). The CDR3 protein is CATSSRSSLANYGYTF.

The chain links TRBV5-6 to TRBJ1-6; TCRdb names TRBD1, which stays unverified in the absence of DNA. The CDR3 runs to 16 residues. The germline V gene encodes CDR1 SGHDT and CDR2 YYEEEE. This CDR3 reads CASSRVQGRLNSPLHF. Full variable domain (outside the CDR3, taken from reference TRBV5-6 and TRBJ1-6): DAGVTQSPTHLIKTRGQQVTLRCSPKSGHDTVSWYQQALGQGPQFIFQYYEEEERQRGNFPDRFSGHQFPNYSSELNVNALLLGDSALYLCASSRVQGRLNSPLHFGNGTRLTVT.

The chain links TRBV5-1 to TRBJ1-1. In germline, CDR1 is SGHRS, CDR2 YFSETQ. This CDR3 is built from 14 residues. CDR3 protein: CASSLGPSHTEAFF.

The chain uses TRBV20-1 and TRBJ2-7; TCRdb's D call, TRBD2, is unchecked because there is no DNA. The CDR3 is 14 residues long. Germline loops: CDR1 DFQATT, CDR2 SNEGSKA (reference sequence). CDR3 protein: CSAPGLADEWEQYF.

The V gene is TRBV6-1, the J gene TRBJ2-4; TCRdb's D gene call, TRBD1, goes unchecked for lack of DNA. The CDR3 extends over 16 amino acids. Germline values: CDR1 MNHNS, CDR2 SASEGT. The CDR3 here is CASFPDPRDGKNIQYF.

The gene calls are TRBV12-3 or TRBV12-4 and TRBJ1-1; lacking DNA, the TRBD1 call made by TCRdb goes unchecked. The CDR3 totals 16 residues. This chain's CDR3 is CASSLGTGFLDTEAFF.

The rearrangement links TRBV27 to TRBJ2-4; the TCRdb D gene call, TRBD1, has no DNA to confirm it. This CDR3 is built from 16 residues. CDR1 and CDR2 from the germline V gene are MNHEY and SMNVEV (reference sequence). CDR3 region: CASSLWFGPQGNIQYF.

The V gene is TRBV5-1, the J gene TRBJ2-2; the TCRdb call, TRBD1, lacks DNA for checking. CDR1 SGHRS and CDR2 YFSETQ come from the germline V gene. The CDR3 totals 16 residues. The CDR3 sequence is CASSPRDTSGTGELFF.

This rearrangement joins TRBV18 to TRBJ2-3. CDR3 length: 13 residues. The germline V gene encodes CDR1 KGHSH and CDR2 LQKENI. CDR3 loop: CASSGRETDTQYF.

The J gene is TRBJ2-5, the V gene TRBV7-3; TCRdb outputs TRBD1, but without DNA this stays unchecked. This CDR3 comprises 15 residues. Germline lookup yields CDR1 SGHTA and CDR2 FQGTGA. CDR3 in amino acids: CASSSTGTGVETQYF. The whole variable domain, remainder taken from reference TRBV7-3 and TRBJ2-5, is GAGVSQTPSNKVTEKGKYVELRCDPISGHTALYWYRQSLGQGPEFLIYFQGTGAADDSGLPNDRFFAVRPEGSVSTLKIQRTERGDSAVYLCASSSTGTGVETQYFGPGTRLLVL.

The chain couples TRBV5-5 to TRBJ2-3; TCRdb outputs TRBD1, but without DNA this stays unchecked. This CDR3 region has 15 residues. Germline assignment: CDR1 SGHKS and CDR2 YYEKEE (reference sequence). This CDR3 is CASSLGTRLGDTQYF.

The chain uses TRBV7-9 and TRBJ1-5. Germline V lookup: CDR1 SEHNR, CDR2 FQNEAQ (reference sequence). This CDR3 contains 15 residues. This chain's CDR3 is CASSLASGGTQPQHF.

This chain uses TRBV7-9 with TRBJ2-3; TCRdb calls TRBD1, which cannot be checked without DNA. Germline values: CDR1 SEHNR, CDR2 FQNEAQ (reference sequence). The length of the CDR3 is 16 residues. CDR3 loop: CASSFDRSSSTDTQYF.

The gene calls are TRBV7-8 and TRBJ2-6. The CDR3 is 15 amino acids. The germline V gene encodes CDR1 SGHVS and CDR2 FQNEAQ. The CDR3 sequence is CASSAPISGANVLTF.

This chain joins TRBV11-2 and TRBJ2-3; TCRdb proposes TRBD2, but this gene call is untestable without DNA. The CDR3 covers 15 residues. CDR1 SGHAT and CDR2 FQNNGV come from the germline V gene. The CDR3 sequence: CASSPETSSTDTQYF.

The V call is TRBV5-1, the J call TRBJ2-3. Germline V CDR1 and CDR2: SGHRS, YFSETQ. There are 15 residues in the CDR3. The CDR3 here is CASSFQRTSTDTQYF.

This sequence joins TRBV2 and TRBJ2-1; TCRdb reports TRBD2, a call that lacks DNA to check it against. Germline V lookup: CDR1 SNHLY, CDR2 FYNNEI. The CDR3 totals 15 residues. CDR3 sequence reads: CASRGTSGRPLEQFF.

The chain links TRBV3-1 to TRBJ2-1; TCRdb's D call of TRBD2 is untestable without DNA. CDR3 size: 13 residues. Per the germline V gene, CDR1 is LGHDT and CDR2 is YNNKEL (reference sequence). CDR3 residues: CASKWGAYNEQFF.